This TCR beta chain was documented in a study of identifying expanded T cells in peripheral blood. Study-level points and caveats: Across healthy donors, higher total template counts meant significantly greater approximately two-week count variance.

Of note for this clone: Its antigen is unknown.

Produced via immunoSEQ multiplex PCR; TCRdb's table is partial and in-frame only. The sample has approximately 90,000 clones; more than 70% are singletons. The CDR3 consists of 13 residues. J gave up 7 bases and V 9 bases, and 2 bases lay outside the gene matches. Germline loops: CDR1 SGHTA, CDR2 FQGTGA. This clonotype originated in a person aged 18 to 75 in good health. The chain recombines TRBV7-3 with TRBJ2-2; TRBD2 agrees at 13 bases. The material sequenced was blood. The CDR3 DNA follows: TGTGCCAGTCGGACTAGCGGGAGCGGGGAGCTGTTTTTT. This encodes CASRTSGSGELFF.